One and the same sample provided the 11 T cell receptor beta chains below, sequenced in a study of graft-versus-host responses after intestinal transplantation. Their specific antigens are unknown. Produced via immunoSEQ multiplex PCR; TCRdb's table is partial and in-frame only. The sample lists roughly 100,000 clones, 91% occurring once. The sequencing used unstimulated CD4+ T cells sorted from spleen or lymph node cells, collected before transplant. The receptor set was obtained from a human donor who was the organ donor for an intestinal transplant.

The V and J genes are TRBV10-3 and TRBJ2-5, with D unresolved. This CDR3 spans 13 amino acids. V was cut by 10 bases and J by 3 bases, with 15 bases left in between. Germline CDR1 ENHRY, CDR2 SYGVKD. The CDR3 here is CATRPLEEETQYF. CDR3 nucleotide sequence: TGTGCCACCCGGCCATTAGAGGAAGAGACCCAGTACTTC.

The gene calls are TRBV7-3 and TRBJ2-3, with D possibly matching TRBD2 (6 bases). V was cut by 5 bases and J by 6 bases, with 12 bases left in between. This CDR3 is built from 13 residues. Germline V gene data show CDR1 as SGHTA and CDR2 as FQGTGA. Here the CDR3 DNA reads TGTGCCAGCAGCCCCGATGGGGGGGATACGCAGTATTTT. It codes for CASSPDGGDTQYF.

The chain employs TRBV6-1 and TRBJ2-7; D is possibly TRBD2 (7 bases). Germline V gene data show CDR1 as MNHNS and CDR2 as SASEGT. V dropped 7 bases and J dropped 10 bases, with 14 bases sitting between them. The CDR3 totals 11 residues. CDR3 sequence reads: CASTWGGRQYF. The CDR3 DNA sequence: TGTGCCAGCACTTGGGGGGGGCGACAGTACTTC.

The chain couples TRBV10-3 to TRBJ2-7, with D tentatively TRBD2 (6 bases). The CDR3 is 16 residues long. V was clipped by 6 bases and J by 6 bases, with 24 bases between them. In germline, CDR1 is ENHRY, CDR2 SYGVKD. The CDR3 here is CAISRRGGQTRSEQYF. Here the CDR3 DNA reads TGTGCCATCAGCCGGAGGGGTGGGCAGACCCGCAGCGAGCAGTACTTC.

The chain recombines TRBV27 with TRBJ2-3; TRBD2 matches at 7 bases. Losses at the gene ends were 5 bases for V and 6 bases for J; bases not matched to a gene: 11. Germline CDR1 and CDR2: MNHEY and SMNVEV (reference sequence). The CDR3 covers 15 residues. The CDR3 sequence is CASSPVTGGGDTQYF. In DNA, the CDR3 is TGTGCCAGCAGTCCAGTGACGGGGGGAGGGGATACGCAGTATTTT.

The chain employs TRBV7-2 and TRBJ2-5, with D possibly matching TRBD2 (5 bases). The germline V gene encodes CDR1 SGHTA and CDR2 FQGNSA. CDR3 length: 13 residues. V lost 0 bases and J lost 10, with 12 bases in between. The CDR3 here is CASSLAPLLGQYF. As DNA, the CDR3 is TGTGCCAGCAGCTTAGCCCCCCTACTAGGCCAGTACTTC.

DNA for the CDR3: TGTGCCAGTAGTCTCCGGGACAGGGTAGGCGGCTACACCTTC. It is translated as CASSLRDRVGGYTF. The J gene is TRBJ1-2, the V gene TRBV19; 9 nucleotides match TRBD1. V lost 5 bases and J lost 8; bases outside the gene matches: 9. CDR1 is LNHDA, CDR2 SQIVND, per germline (reference sequence). The CDR3 has 14 residues.

CDR3 protein: CASSPQGFSGANVLTF. CDR3 coding DNA: TGCGCCAGCAGCCCCCAGGGGTTTTCTGGGGCCAACGTCCTGACTTTC. V is TRBV4-1 and J is TRBJ2-6, with D perhaps TRBD1 (6 bases). Germline V gene data show CDR1 as MGHRA and CDR2 as YSYEKL. The CDR3 extends over 16 amino acids. Trimming cost V 4 bases and J 1 base, with 11 bases left between them.

The CDR3 region has the DNA TGTGCCAGCAGCTTCGGACTAGCCGACACCGGGGAGCTGTTTTTT. Its protein is CASSFGLADTGELFF. The chain has TRBV9 and TRBJ2-2, with TRBD2 matching 8 bases. J was trimmed by 3 bases and V by 4 bases; bases with no gene match: 5. CDR3 length: 15 amino acids. From germline, CDR1 is SGDLS and CDR2 YYNGEE.

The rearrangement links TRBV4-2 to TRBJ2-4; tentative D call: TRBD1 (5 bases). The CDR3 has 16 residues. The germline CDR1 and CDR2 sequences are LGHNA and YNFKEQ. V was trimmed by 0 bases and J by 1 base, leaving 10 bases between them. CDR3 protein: CASSQETQGAKNIQYF. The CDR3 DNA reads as TGTGCCAGCAGCCAAGAAACCCAGGGTGCCAAAAACATTCAGTACTTC.

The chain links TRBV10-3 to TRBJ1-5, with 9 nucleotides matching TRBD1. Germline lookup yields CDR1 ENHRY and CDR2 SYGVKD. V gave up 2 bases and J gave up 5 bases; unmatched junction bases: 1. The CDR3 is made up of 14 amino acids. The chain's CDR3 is CAISEDRGYQPQHF. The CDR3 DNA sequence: TGTGCCATCAGTGAGGACAGGGGGTATCAGCCCCAGCATTTT.